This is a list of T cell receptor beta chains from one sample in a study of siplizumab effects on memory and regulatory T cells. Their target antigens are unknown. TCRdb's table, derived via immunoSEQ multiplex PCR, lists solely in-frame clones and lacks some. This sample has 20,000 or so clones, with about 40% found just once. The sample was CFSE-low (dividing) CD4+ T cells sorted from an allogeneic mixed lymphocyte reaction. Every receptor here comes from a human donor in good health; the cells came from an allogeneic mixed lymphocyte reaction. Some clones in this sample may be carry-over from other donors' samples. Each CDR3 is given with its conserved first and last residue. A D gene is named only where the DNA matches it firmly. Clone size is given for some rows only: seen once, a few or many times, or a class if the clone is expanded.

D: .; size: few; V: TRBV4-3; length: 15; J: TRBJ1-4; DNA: TGCGCCAGCAGCCAAGTTCCGACGGTGAATGAAAAACTGTTTTTT; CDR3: CASSQVPTVNEKLFF
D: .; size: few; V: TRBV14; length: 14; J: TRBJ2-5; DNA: TGTGCCAGCAGCAAATGGACAGACCAAGAGACCCAGTACTTC; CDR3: CASSKWTDQETQYF
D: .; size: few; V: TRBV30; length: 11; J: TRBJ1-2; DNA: TGTGCCTGGAGCGAGTTGGCTGGCTACACCTTC; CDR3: CAWSELAGYTF
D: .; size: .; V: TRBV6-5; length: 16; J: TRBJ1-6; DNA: TGTGCCAGCAGTTCCCCCGGAGAGGGAGGGAATTCACCCCTCCACTTT; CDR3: CASSSPGEGGNSPLHF
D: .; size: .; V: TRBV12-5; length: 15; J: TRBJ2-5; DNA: TGTGCTAGTGGTTTTTTACTAGTGGGCCAAGAGACCCAGTACTTC; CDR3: CASGFLLVGQETQYF
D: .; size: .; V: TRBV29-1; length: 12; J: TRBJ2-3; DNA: TGCAGCGTTGACAGGGGCACAGATACGCAGTATTTT; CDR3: CSVDRGTDTQYF
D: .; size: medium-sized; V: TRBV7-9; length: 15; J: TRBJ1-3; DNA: TGTGCCAGCAGCTTATTCGGGCAGGCTGGAAACACCATATATTTT; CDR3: CASSLFGQAGNTIYF
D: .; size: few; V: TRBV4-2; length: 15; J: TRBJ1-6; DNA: TGTGCCAGCAGCCAACTGACGGAATGGAATTCACCCCTCCACTTT; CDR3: CASSQLTEWNSPLHF
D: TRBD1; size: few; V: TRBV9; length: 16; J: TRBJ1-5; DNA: TGTGCCAGCAGCGTAGACGGGACAGGGGGCAATCAGCCCCAGCATTTT; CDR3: CASSVDGTGGNQPQHF
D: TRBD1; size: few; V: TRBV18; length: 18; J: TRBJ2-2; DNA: TGTGCCAGCTCACTGTTGCCGGGACAGGGTACCAACACCGGGGAGCTGTTTTTT; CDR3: CASSLLPGQGTNTGELFF
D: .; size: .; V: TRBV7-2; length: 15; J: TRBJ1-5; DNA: TGTGCCAGCACTTTCGTCCGCATGGGGAATCAGCCCCAGCATTTT; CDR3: CASTFVRMGNQPQHF
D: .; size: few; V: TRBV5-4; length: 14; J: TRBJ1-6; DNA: TGTGCCAGCAGTCCCCGGGACATTGGCTCACCCCTCCACTTT; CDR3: CASSPRDIGSPLHF
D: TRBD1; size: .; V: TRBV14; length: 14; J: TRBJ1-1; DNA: TGTGCCAGCAGCTCGGGACAGCCGAACACTGAAGCTTTCTTT; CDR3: CASSSGQPNTEAFF
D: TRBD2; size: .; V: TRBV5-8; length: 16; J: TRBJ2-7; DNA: TGTGCCAGCAGCTTGGGGACTAGCGGGGGGCGTTACGAGCAGTACTTC; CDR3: CASSLGTSGGRYEQYF
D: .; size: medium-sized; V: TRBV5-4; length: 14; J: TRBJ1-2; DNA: TGTGCCAGCAGCTTGCAGACCTCGGGCTATGGCTACACCTTC; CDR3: CASSLQTSGYGYTF
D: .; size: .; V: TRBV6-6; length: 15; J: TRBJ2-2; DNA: TGTGCCAGCCGCAGACCGATAGCGAACACCGGGGAGCTGTTTTTT; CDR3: CASRRPIANTGELFF
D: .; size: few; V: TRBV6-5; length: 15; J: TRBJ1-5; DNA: TGTGCCAGCAGTTACTCGGCAGTTAGCAATCAGCCCCAGCATTTT; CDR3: CASSYSAVSNQPQHF